This T cell receptor beta chain was profiled in a study of T cell clones after liver transplantation. Across the whole study: As an antigen-independent comparator, third-party-reactive TCRbeta sequences came from pre-transplant mixed lymphocyte reactions. Three of eight recipients were HCV-positive; others had non-autoimmune, non-viral indications.

The CDR3 runs 13 residues. Germline V gives CDR1 LNHDA, CDR2 SQIVND (reference sequence). The V gene lost 5 bases and the J gene lost 7 bases, with 12 bases spanning the gap. Profiled with immunoSEQ multiplex PCR; TCRdb holds only in-frame clones, not every one. Of about 47,000 clones in the sample, about 90% were seen once. This chain uses TRBV19 with TRBJ2-1; possibly TRBD1 or TRBD2 for D (5 bases each). The origin of this receptor is a human patient who received a liver transplant. Some of the T cells might come from the graft donor. The material sequenced was CD8+ T cells from blood, taken 12 months after liver transplant. The CDR3 DNA reads TGTGCCAGTAGTCCCGGGGCCCTAAATGAGCAGTTCTTC. Encoded protein: CASSPGALNEQFF. Variable domain in full (rest from reference TRBV19 and TRBJ2-1): DGGITQSPKYLFRKEGQNVTLSCEQNLNHDAMYWYRQDPGQGLRLIYYSQIVNDFQKGDIAEGYSVSREKKESFPLTVTSAQKNPTAFYLCASSPGALNEQFFGPGTRLTVL.